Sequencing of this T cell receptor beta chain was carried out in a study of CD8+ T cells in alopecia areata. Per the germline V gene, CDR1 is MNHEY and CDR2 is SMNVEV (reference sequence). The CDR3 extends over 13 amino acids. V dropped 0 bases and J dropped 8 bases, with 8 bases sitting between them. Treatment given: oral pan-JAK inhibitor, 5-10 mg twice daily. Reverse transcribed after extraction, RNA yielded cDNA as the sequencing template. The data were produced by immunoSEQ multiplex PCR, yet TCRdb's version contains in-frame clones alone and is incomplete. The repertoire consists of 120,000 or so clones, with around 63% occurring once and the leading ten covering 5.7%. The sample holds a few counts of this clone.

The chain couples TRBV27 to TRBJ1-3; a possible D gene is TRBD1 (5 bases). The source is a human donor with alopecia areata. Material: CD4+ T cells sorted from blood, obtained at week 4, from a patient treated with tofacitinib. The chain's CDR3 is CASSLSARDTIYF. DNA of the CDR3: TGTGCCAGCAGTTTATCGGCCAGGGACACCATATATTTT.